The T cell receptor (beta chain) described here comes from a study of blood T cell repertoires in COVID-19. On the study more broadly: COVID-19 samples collected from the United States, Italy and Spain covered acute and convalescent phases. Sources were T cells, B-cell-depleted T cells, or PBMCs; the material itself was cDNA or gDNA.

Methods used by the authors: The assay estimated nucleated cells by amplifying reference gene primers. Measured with immunoSEQ multiplex PCR; TCRdb has only the in-frame clones, and not every one. V, J and clone size reflect that table, while D and trimming were determined from the DNA. This repertoire shows about 200,000 clones, approximately 85% found once; its top ten account for less than 6%. Followed over time, Seattle patients had been enrolled while infection was active. V was clipped by 4 bases and J by 4 bases, with 9 bases between them. The CDR3 is made up of 12 amino acids. CDR1 is SQVTM and CDR2 is ANQGSEA in the germline V gene.

The specimen sequenced was peripheral blood. V usage is TRBV29-1 and J usage is TRBJ2-3; possible D gene TRBD2, 7 bases. The clonotype comes from a woman aged 70-85 years with COVID-19, enrolled during active disease. The CDR3: CSVVGGADTQYF. The CDR3, as DNA: TGCAGCGTTGTAGGGGGGGCAGATACGCAGTATTTT.